This is a list of T cell receptor beta chains from one sample in a study of blood T cell repertoires in COVID-19. Clones were read by immunoSEQ multiplex PCR, and TCRdb kept only the in-frame ones, dropping some. The repertoire holds around 250,000 clones, with approximately 86% as singletons. Sample: PBMCs or T cells enriched from blood (not recorded which). The source is a woman in her fifties or sixties who had recovered from COVID-19. The conserved cysteine and the conserved F or W are not part of the CDR3 here. Fields, in order: V gene, D gene, clone size, J gene, CDR3 protein. The D gene is left open where the match is weak. Clone size is stated in some rows and not others, as once, few, many or a class when expanded.

V: TRBV30; D: TRBD1; size: NA; J: TRBJ2-6; CDR3: AWSGTGALLRTGANVLT
V: TRBV4-1; D: NA; size: once; J: TRBJ2-5; CDR3: ASSQVRAGQETQY
V: TRBV5-4; D: NA; size: NA; J: TRBJ2-1; CDR3: ASRLEIRQGGDEQF
V: TRBV19; D: TRBD1; size: NA; J: TRBJ2-7; CDR3: ASSMSGQGPYEQY
V: TRBV15; D: TRBD2; size: NA; J: TRBJ2-5; CDR3: ATSRERVGGRTQY
V: TRBV14; D: TRBD1; size: many; J: TRBJ1-3; CDR3: ASTPPGQSFSGNTIY
V: TRBV27; D: NA; size: NA; J: TRBJ2-1; CDR3: ASSLWGTGKGSNNEQF
V: TRBV5-8; D: NA; size: NA; J: TRBJ2-2; CDR3: ASSASWRTGELF
V: TRBV24-1; D: TRBD2; size: NA; J: TRBJ2-5; CDR3: ATSGEGQETQY
V: TRBV15; D: TRBD2; size: NA; J: TRBJ2-5; CDR3: ATSRGTSGRQETQY
V: TRBV27; D: NA; size: NA; J: TRBJ1-1; CDR3: ASSSKGYTEAF
V: TRBV7-6; D: NA; size: NA; J: TRBJ2-1; CDR3: ASSFLSSAYNEQF
V: TRBV7-3; D: NA; size: NA; J: TRBJ2-3; CDR3: ASSSVNTDTQY
V: TRBV28; D: NA; size: NA; J: TRBJ1-5; CDR3: ASRGGDARNNQPQH
V: TRBV3-1/TRBV3-2; D: NA; size: NA; J: TRBJ2-5; CDR3: ASSQGGQGWETQY
V: TRBV12-3/TRBV12-4; D: NA; size: NA; J: TRBJ1-5; CDR3: ASSRGGQPQH
V: TRBV5-1; D: TRBD2; size: NA; J: TRBJ2-3; CDR3: ASRSTSGTDTQY
V: TRBV9; D: TRBD2; size: NA; J: TRBJ2-1; CDR3: ASSVGPSGMLNEQF
V: TRBV5-6; D: NA; size: once; J: TRBJ1-6; CDR3: ASTKKGGARYNSPLH
V: TRBV6-5; D: NA; size: NA; J: TRBJ2-1; CDR3: ASSYGGTSNEQF
V: TRBV11-1; D: NA; size: once; J: TRBJ2-7; CDR3: ASSPQWGGYEQY
V: TRBV15; D: TRBD2; size: NA; J: TRBJ2-7; CDR3: ATSTSGLASEQY
V: TRBV19; D: NA; size: NA; J: TRBJ2-6; CDR3: ASSWSSSGANVLT
V: TRBV27; D: NA; size: NA; J: TRBJ2-6; CDR3: ASSLNRYSGANVLT
V: TRBV11-2; D: NA; size: NA; J: TRBJ2-3; CDR3: ASSLAYADTQY
V: TRBV6-5; D: NA; size: NA; J: TRBJ2-7; CDR3: ASSWKRDSYEQY
V: TRBV12-3/TRBV12-4; D: NA; size: once; J: TRBJ2-1; CDR3: ASSASGIREQF
V: TRBV9; D: TRBD2; size: NA; J: TRBJ2-1; CDR3: ASSVAAMGLAGNNEQF
V: TRBV4-1; D: TRBD2; size: NA; J: TRBJ2-5; CDR3: ASSHRVASGDQETQY
V: TRBV9; D: TRBD1; size: NA; J: TRBJ1-1; CDR3: ASSAKAGQGSMNTEAF
V: TRBV28; D: NA; size: NA; J: TRBJ2-7; CDR3: ASSYNFIRRSYEQY
V: TRBV11-3; D: NA; size: NA; J: TRBJ1-5; CDR3: ASSPFPGSVQPQH
V: TRBV9; D: TRBD2; size: NA; J: TRBJ2-2; CDR3: ASSVFDSGSTGELF
V: TRBV18; D: NA; size: NA; J: TRBJ2-3; CDR3: ASSPPGYGGDTQY
V: TRBV5-4; D: NA; size: NA; J: TRBJ1-2; CDR3: ASSLRVRNYGYT
V: TRBV7-2; D: NA; size: NA; J: TRBJ2-7; CDR3: ASSVRSTSSYEQY
V: TRBV7-2; D: NA; size: NA; J: TRBJ1-2; CDR3: ASSVSLLYGYT